The entry that follows covers one TCR beta chain sequence. The antigen remains undetermined. One junction end disagrees with the germline gene, perhaps due to a read error. The data derive from a study of T-cell memory formation after mild COVID-19. CDR1 and CDR2 from the germline V gene are MNHEY and SVGEGT. The CDR3 sequence is 14 residues long. TCRdb reprocessed the 5' RACE reads via MiXCR and lists one record per CDR3 protein. The sample contains about 160,000 distinct CDR3 sequences, around a third of which appear only once. Study-level findings and limits: Researchers could not confirm that second-wave clones peaking on day 37 targeted SARS-CoV-2. CD4+ clones that contracted lay mainly in CM and EM; CD8+ ones lay in EMRA. The pre-infection memory compartment contained some responding clones, suggesting cross-reactive memory joined. The study found balanced CD4/CD8 in clones contracting day 15 to 85 and a CD4+ lean in later expanders.

The clonotype comes from an adult woman who had mild COVID-19 (a few samples of this study predate the infection). Cell type and time point are not known. The sample was PBMCs or a T cell subset sorted from them (not recorded which). This chain uses TRBV6-2 or TRBV6-3 with TRBJ2-7; D is unclear. CDR3 residues: CASTYGADLYEQYF. The CDR3 DNA sequence: TGTGCCAGCACTTACGGAGCAGATCTCTACGAGCAGTACTTC.